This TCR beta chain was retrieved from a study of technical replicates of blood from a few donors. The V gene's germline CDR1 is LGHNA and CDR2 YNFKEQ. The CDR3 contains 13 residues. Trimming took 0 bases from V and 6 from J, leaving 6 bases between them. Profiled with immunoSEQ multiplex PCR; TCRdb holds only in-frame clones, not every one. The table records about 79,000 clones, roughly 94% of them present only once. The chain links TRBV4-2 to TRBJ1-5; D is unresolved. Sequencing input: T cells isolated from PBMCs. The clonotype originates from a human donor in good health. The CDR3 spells CASSQEEGQPQHF. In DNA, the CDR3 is TGTGCCAGCAGCCAAGAGGAGGGTCAGCCCCAGCATTTT.